This T cell receptor (beta chain) was recovered during a study of response to subunit inactivated influenza vaccine. The germline gives CDR1 MNHEY, CDR2 SVGAGI. CDR3 length equals 12 residues. V lost 6 bases and J lost 8, with 13 bases in between. TCRdb ran MiXCR on the RT-PCR reads and lists one entry per CDR3 protein. This table holds under 800,000 distinct CDR3 sequences, approximately 15% found once. In this sample, this clonotype turned up many times. The TCR originated in a middle-aged man who received an inactivated influenza vaccine. The sample consisted of PBMCs from blood, taken less than 15 days before vaccination. The chain links TRBV6-5 to TRBJ1-2; tentative D call: TRBD1 (6 bases). Here the CDR3 DNA reads TGTGCCAGCAGCTATACAGGGTTCGGCTACACCTTC. Translated, it gives CASSYTGFGYTF.